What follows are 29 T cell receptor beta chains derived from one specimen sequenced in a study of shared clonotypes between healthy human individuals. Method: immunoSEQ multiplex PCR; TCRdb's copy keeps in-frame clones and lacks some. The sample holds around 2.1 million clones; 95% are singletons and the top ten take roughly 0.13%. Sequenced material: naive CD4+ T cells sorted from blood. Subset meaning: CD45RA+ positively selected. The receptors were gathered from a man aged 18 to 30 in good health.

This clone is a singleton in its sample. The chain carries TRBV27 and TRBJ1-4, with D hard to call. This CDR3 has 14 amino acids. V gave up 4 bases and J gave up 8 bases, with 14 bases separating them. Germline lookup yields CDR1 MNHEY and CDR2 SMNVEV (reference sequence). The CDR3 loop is CASSWAGTGEKLFF. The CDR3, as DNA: TGTGCCAGCAGTTGGGCAGGCACGGGGGAAAAACTGTTTTTT.

CDR3 sequence reads: CASSRDRAGSYNSPLHF. The CDR3 DNA reads as TGTGCCAGCAGCCGCGACAGGGCTGGCTCCTATAATTCACCCCTCCACTTT. J is TRBJ1-6 and V is TRBV5-6; the match to TRBD1 covers 7 bases. This CDR3 is 17 amino acids long. CDR1 SGHDT and CDR2 YYEEEE come from the germline V gene. J gave up 0 bases and V 4 bases, and 7 bases lay outside the gene matches. Based on the CDR3 plus reference TRBV5-6 and TRBJ1-6, the full variable domain is DAGVTQSPTHLIKTRGQQVTLRCSPKSGHDTVSWYQQALGQGPQFIFQYYEEEERQRGNFPDRFSGHQFPNYSSELNVNALLLGDSALYLCASSRDRAGSYNSPLHFGNGTRLTVT.

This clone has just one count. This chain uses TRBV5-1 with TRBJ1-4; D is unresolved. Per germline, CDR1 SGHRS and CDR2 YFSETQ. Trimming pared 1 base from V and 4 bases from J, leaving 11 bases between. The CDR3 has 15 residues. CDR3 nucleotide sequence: TGCGCCAGCAGCTTGTGGGGAACCTTTAATGAAAAACTGTTTTTT. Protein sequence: CASSLWGTFNEKLFF. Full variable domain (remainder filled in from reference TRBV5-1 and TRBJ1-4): KAGVTQTPRYLIKTRGQQVTLSCSPISGHRSVSWYQQTPGQGLQFLFEYFSETQRNKGNFPGRFSGRQFSNSRSEMNVSTLELGDSALYLCASSLWGTFNEKLFFGSGTQLSVL.

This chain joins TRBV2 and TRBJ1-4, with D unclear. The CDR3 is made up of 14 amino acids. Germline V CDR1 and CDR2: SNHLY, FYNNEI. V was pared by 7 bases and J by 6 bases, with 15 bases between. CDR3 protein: CASTFPPPDEKLFF. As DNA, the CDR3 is TGTGCCAGCACCTTTCCGCCCCCGGATGAAAAACTGTTTTTT.

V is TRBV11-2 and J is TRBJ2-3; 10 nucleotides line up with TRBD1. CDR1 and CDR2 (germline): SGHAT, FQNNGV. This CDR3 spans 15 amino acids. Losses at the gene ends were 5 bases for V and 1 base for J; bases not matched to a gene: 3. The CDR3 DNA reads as TGTGCCAGCAGCACCGGACAGGGGGGCACAGATACGCAGTATTTT. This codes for CASSTGQGGTDTQYF.

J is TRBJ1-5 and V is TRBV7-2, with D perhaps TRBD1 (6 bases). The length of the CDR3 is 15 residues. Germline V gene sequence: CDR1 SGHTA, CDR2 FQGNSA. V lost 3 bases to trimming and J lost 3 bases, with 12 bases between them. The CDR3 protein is CASSFVTGTNQPQHF. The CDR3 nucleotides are TGTGCCAGCAGCTTTGTCACAGGGACCAATCAGCCCCAGCATTTT.

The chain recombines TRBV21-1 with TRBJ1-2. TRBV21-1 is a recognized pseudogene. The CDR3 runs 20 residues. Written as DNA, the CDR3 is TGTGCCAGCAGCAAAGTCGCGGGGTGGAGGGCTACCCCTACTAACTATGGCTACACCTTC. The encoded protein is CASSKVAGWRATPTNYGYTF.

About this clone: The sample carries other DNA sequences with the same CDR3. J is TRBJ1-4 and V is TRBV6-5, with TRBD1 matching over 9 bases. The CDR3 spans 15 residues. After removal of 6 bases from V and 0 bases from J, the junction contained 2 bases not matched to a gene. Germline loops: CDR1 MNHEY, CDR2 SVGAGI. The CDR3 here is CASRRQGATNEKLFF. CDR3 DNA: TGTGCCAGCAGGAGACAGGGGGCAACTAATGAAAAACTGTTTTTT.

The CDR3 sequence is CASKGWHQETQYF. In DNA, the CDR3 is TGTGCCAGCAAGGGGTGGCACCAAGAGACCCAGTACTTC. The chain uses TRBV6-4 and TRBJ2-5; D is perhaps TRBD1 (5 bases). CDR3 length: 13 residues. Trimming left V 7 bases short and J 0 bases short, with 9 bases between. The germline gives CDR1 MRHNA, CDR2 SNTAGT.

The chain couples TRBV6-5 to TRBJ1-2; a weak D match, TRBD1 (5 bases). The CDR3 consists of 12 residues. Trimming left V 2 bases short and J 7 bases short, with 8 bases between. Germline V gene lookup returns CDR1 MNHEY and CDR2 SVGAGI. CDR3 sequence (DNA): TGTGCCAGCAGTTACGCAGGGTTTGGCTACACCTTC. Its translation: CASSYAGFGYTF.

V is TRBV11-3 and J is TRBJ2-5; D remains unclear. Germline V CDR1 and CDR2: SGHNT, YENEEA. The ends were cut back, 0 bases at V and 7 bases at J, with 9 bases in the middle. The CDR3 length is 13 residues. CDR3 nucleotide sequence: TGTGCCAGCAGCTTAGATACGGAAGGGACCCAGTACTTC. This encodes CASSLDTEGTQYF.

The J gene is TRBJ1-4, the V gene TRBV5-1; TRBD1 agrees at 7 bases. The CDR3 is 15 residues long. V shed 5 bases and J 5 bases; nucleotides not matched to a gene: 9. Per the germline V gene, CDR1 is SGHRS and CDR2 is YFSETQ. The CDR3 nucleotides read TGCGCCAGCAGTTATATCCCGGGACAGAATGAAAAACTGTTTTTT. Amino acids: CASSYIPGQNEKLFF.

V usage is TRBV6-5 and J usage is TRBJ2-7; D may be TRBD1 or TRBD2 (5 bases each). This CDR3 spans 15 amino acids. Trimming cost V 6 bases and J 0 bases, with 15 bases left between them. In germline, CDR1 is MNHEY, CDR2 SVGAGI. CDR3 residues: CASSGAYVDSYEQYF. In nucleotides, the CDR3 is TGTGCCAGCAGCGGGGCTTACGTCGACTCCTACGAGCAGTACTTC.

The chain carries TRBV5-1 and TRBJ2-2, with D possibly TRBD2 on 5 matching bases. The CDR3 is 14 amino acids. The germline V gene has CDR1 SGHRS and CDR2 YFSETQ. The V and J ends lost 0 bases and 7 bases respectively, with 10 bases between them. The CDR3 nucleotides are TGCGCCAGCAGCTTGGGATACGGGGTCGGGGAGCTGTTTTTT. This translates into CASSLGYGVGELFF.

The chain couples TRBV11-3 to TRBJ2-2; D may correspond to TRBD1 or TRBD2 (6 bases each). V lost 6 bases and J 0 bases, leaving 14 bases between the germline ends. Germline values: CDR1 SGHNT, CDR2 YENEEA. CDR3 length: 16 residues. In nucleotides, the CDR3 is TGTGCCAGCAGTTCTGGGGGGCAATCGAACACCGGGGAGCTGTTTTTT. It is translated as CASSSGGQSNTGELFF.

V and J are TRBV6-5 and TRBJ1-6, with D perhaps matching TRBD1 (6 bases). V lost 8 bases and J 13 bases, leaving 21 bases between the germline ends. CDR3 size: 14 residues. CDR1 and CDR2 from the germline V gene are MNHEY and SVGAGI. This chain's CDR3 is CASGSLVQGMPLHF. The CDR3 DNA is TGTGCCAGCGGGTCGCTGGTACAGGGTATGCCCCTCCACTTT.

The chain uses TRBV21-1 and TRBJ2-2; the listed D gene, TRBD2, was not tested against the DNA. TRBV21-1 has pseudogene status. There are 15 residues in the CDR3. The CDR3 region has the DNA TGTGCCAGCAGCAAAGTTGCCCTAGCGGCCGGGGAGCTGTTTTTT. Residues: CASSKVALAAGELFF.

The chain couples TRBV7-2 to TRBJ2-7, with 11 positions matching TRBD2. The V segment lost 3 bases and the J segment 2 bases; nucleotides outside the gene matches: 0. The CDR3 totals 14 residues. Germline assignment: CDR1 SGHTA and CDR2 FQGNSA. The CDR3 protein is CASSFSGRAYEQYF. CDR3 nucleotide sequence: TGTGCCAGCAGCTTTAGCGGGAGGGCCTACGAGCAGTACTTC.

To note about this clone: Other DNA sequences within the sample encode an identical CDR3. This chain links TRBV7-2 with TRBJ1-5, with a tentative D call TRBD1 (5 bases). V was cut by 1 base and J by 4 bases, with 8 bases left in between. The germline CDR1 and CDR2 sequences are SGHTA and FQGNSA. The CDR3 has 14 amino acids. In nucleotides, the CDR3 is TGTGCCAGCAGCTTAGTGGGGGGGAATCAGCCCCAGCATTTT. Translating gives CASSLVGGNQPQHF.

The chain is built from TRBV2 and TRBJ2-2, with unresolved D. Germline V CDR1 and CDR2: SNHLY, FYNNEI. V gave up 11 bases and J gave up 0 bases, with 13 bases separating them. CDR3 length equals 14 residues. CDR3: CAGGVWPNTGELFF. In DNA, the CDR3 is TGTGCCGGTGGGGTCTGGCCGAACACCGGGGAGCTGTTTTTT.

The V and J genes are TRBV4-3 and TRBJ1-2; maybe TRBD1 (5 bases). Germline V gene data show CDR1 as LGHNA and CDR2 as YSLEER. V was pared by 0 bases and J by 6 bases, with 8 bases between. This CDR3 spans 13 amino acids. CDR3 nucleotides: TGCGCCAGCAGCCAAGATGGGACGGATGGCTACACCTTC. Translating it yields CASSQDGTDGYTF.

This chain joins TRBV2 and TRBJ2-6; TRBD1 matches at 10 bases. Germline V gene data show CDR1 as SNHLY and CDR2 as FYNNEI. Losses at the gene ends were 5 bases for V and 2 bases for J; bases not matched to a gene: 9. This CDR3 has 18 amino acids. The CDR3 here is CASSQSPGTGAGANVLTF. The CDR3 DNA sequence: TGTGCCAGCAGTCAGAGTCCCGGGACAGGGGCTGGGGCCAACGTCCTGACTTTC.

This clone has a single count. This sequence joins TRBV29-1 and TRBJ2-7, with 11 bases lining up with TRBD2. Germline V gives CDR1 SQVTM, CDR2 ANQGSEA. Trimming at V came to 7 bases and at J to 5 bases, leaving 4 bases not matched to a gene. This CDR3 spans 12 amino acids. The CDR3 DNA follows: TGCAGCGGCGGACTAGCGGGTAACGAGCAGTACTTC. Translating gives CSGGLAGNEQYF.

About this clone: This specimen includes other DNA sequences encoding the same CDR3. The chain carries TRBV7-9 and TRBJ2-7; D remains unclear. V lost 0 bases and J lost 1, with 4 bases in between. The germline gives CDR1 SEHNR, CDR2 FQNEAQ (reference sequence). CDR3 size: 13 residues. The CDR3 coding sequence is TGTGCCAGCAGCTTAGCAGGGTCCTACGAGCAGTACTTC. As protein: CASSLAGSYEQYF. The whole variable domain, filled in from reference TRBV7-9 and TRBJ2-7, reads DTGVSQNPRHKITKRGQNVTFRCDPISEHNRLYWYRQTLGQGPEFLTYFQNEAQLEKSRLLSDRFSAERPKGSFSTLEIQRTEQGDSAMYLCASSLAGSYEQYFGPGTRLTVT.

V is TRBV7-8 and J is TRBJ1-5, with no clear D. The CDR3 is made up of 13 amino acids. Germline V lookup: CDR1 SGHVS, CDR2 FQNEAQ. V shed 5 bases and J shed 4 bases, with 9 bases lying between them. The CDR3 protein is CASSGQANQPQHF. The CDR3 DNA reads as TGTGCCAGCAGCGGCCAAGCAAATCAGCCCCAGCATTTT.

The CDR3 spells CAWSVRRPGGTQYF. The CDR3 bases are TGTGCCTGGAGTGTACGGAGACCCGGGGGGACCCAGTACTTC. The chain has TRBV30 and TRBJ2-5; weak D call: TRBD2 (6 bases). Trimming stripped 0 bases from V and 7 bases from J, with 15 bases between. Germline V gene lookup returns CDR1 GTSNPN and CDR2 SVGIG (reference sequence). There are 14 residues in the CDR3.

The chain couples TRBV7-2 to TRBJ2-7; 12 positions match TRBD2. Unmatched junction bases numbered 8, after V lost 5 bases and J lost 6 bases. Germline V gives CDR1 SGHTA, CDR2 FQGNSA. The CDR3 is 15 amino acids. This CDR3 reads CASSTRTSGMLEQYF. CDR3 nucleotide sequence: TGTGCCAGCAGCACCCGGACTAGCGGGATGCTCGAGCAGTACTTC.

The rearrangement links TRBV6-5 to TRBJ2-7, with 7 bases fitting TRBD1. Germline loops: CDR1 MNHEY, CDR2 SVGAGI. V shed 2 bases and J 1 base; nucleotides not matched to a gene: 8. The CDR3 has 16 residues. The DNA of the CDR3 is TGTGCCAGCAGTTACGGCGACTGGACAGGATCCTACGAGCAGTACTTC. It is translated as CASSYGDWTGSYEQYF.

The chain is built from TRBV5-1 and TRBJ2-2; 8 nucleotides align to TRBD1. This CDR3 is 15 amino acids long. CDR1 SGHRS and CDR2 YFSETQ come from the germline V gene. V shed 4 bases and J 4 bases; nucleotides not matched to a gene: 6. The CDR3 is CASSAIGTGTGELFF. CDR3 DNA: TGCGCCAGCAGCGCAATCGGGACAGGCACCGGGGAGCTGTTTTTT.